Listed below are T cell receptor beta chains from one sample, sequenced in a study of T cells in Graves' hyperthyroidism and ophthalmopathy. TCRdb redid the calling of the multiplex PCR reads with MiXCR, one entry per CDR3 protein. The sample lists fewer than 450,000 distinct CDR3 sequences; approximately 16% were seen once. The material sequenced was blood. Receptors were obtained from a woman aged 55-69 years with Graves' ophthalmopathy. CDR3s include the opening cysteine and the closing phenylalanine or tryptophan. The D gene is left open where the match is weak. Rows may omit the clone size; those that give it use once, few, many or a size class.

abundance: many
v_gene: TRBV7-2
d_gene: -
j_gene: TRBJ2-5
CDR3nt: TGTGCCAGCAGCCTGGACGGTGAAGAGACCCAGTACTTC
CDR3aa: CASSLDGEETQYF

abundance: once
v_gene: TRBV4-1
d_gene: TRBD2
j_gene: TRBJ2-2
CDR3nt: TGCACCAGCAGCCAGGCGGGTAGCGGGAGCGGTACCGGGGAGCTGTTTTTT
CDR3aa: CTSSQAGSGSGTGELFF

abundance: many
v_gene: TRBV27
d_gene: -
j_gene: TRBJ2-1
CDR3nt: TGTGCCAGCAGTTTAAGGCAAAAGTACTACAATGAGCAGTTCTTC
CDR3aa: CASSLRQKYYNEQFF

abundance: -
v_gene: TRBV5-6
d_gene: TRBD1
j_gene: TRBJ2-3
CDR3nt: TGTGCCAGCGAGACAGGGGGCACAGATACGCAGTATTTT
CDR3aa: CASETGGTDTQYF

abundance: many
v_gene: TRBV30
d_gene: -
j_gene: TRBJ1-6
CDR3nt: TGTGCCTGGAAACAAGGAAATTCACCCCTCCACTTT
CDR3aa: CAWKQGNSPLHF

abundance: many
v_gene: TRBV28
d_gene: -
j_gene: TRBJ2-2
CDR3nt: TGTGCCAGCAGTTTTGGGGTTGGTACCGGGGAGCTGTTTTTT
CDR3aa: CASSFGVGTGELFF

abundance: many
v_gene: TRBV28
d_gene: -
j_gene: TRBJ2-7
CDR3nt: TGTGCCAGCAAGCAGGGGGGCAATCGGCACGAGCAGTACTTC
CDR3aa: CASKQGGNRHEQYF

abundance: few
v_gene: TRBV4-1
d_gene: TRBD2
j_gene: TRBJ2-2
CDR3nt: TGCGCCAGCAGCCAGTGGGGCGGGAGGGCCTCCGGGGAGCTGTTTTTT
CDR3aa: CASSQWGGRASGELFF

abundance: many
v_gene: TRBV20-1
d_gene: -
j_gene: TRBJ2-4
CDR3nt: TGCAGTGCAACCACCGGATCGGGGCGGGTGGAGACCAAAAACATTCAGTACTTC
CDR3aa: CSATTGSGRVETKNIQYF

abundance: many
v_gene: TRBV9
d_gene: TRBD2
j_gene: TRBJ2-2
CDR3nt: TGTGCCAGCAGCGTAGAACTAGCGGGAGGGACCGGGGAGCTGTTTTTT
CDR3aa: CASSVELAGGTGELFF

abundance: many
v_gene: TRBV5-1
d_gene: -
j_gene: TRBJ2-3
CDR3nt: TGCGCCAGCAGCTTGGTTTCGGTGAGCACAGATACGCAGTATTTT
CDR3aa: CASSLVSVSTDTQYF

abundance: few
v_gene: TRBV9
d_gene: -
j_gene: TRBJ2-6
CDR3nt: TGTGCCAGCAGCGTCGACAGCTCTGGGGCCAACGTCCTGACTTTC
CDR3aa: CASSVDSSGANVLTF

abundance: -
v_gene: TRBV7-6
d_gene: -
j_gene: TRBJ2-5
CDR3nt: TGTGCCAGCAGCTTAGACTTGACGGAACTACCCTATGGTGGTGCCGGAGAGACCCAGTACTTC
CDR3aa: CASSLDLTELPYGGAGETQYF

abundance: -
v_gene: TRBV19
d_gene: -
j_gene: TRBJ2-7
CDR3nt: TGTGCCAGTAGTGTCCGAGGGGTATACGAGCAGTACTTC
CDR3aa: CASSVRGVYEQYF

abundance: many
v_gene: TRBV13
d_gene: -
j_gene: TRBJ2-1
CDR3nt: TGTGCCAGCAGCTTAAGGCGGATATACAATGAGCAGTTCTTC
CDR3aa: CASSLRRIYNEQFF

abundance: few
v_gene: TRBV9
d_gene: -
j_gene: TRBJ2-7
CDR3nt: TGTGCCAGCAGCAACCCCCTTCGCGGGACGAGCTCCTACGAGCAGTACTTC
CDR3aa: CASSNPLRGTSSYEQYF

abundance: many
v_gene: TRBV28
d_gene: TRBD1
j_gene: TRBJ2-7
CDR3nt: TGTGCCAGCAGCCCCGGGACAGACGTATCCTACGAGCAGTACTTC
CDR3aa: CASSPGTDVSYEQYF

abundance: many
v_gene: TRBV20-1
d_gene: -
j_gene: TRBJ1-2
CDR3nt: TGCAGTGCTAGTCCCCCAGGATTCTATGGCTACACCTTC
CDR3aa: CSASPPGFYGYTF

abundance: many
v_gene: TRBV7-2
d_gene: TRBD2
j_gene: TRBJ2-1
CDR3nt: TGTGCCAGCAGCTTAGCGCTGGGCGGGAGGGCCAAGAATGAGCAGTTCTTC
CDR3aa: CASSLALGGRAKNEQFF

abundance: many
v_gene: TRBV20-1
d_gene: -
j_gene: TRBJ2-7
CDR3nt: TGCAGTGCTGAAGGGGGGACTGCCTCCTACGAGCAGTACTTC
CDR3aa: CSAEGGTASYEQYF

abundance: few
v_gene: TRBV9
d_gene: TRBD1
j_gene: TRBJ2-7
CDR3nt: TGTGCCAGCAGCCCTCGTGGGGACAGAAACTCCTACGAGCAGTACTTC
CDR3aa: CASSPRGDRNSYEQYF

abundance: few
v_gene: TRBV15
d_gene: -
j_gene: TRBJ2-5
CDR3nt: TGTGCCACCAGCAGAGATTCCGGTCAAGAGACCCAGTACTTC
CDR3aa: CATSRDSGQETQYF

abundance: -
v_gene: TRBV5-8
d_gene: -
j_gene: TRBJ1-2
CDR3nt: TGTGCCAGCAGCTTGGTCCCAGGGGAAGGGGGAGTTTATGGCTACACCTTC
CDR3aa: CASSLVPGEGGVYGYTF

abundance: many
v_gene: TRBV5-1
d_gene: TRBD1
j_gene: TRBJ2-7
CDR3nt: TGCGCCAGCAGCACGACAGGGGGCGGCCCCTACGAGCAGTACTTC
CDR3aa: CASSTTGGGPYEQYF